The 29 T cell receptor beta chains below were found in one sample sequenced in a study of blood T cell repertoires in COVID-19. Clones were read by immunoSEQ multiplex PCR, and TCRdb kept only the in-frame ones, dropping some. The sample lists 65,000 to 75,000 clones, roughly 77% occurring once. Material for sequencing was peripheral blood. The receptors come from a man older than 75 with acute or convalescent COVID-19.

This chain connects TRBV9 to TRBJ1-6; tentative D call: TRBD1 (5 bases). CDR3 size: 15 residues. Germline assignment: CDR1 SGDLS and CDR2 YYNGEE. Trimming pared 4 bases from V and 11 bases from J, leaving 19 bases between. In DNA form, the CDR3 reads TGTGCCAGCAGCTCCCAGAGACAGCCGGCTACACCCCTCCACTTT. Amino acids: CASSSQRQPATPLHF. Complete variable domain (other parts from reference TRBV9 and TRBJ1-6): DSGVTQTPKHLITATGQRVTLRCSPRSGDLSVYWYQQSLDQGLQFLIQYYNGEERAKGNILERFSAQQFPDLHSELNLSSLELGDSALYFCASSSQRQPATPLHFGNGTRLTVT.

This clone was detected only once. The rearrangement uses TRBV2 and TRBJ1-2; unclear D gene. Trimming shortened V by 3 bases and J by 4 bases, and 12 bases separated the two germline ends. CDR1 is SNHLY and CDR2 is FYNNEI in the germline V gene. The CDR3 is made up of 14 amino acids. CDR3 sequence: CASSEDDTRYGYTF. The CDR3, as DNA: TGTGCCAGCAGTGAGGATGACACCCGCTATGGCTACACCTTC.

V usage is TRBV5-1 and J usage is TRBJ1-1; 9 bases fit TRBD1. The germline gives CDR1 SGHRS, CDR2 YFSETQ. V was pared by 1 base and J by 10 bases, with 11 bases of the junction left unmatched. The length of the CDR3 is 15 residues. CDR3 sequence reads: CASSLNTGGYYVAFF. Written as DNA, the CDR3 is TGCGCCAGCAGCTTGAACACAGGGGGCTATTATGTAGCTTTCTTT.

This clone appeared a single time. The chain links TRBV5-1 to TRBJ2-7; D unresolved. Per germline, CDR1 SGHRS and CDR2 YFSETQ. The length of the CDR3 is 13 residues. V was pared by 0 bases and J by 5 bases, with 9 bases between. The CDR3 region has the DNA TGCGCCAGCAGCTTGGTGACAAATAACGAGCAGTACTTC. Encoded protein: CASSLVTNNEQYF.

The chain employs TRBV19 and TRBJ2-3, with 9 positions matching TRBD2. The CDR3 has 16 residues. Germline V gives CDR1 LNHDA, CDR2 SQIVND (reference sequence). V shed 3 bases and J 5 bases; nucleotides not matched to a gene: 9. The CDR3 DNA sequence: TGTGCCAGTAGTATGGAGCGCGGGGGGGCCGGAGATACGCAGTATTTT. Translating it yields CASSMERGGAGDTQYF.

The rearrangement uses TRBV30 and TRBJ2-7; the match to TRBD2 covers 13 bases. V shed 3 bases, J shed 6 bases, and the junction held 11 bases outside the gene matches. Per germline, CDR1 GTSNPN and CDR2 SVGIG (reference sequence). The CDR3 contains 16 residues. DNA for the CDR3: TGTGCCTGGAGCGGACTAGCGGGGGCCCGATTGCCCGAGCAGTACTTC. Amino acids: CAWSGLAGARLPEQYF. Supplemented by reference TRBV30 and TRBJ2-7, the full variable domain reads SQTIHQWPATLVQPVGSPLSLECTVEGTSNPNLYWYRQAAGRGLQLLFYSVGIGQISSEVPQNLSASRPQDRQFILSSKKLLLSDSGFYLCAWSGLAGARLPEQYFGPGTRLTVT.

This clone was recorded a few times. Other DNA sequences within the sample encode an identical CDR3. The chain is built from TRBV18 and TRBJ1-2; 7 bases match TRBD1. The germline V gene has CDR1 KGHSH and CDR2 LQKENI. CDR3 length: 13 amino acids. Losses at the gene ends were 4 bases for V and 3 bases for J; bases not matched to a gene: 2. This CDR3 is CASSRQGDYGYTF. CDR3 DNA sequence: TGTGCCAGCTCACGACAGGGTGACTATGGCTACACCTTC.

The V gene is TRBV18, the J gene TRBJ1-1; D possibly corresponds to TRBD1 (5 bases). Trimming removed 2 bases at V and 0 bases at J, with 13 bases between. The CDR3 runs 16 residues. The germline gives CDR1 KGHSH, CDR2 LQKENI. DNA of the CDR3: TGTGCCAGCTCACCAAGACTCCCAGGGATGAACACTGAAGCTTTCTTT. It yields the protein CASSPRLPGMNTEAFF.

This clone was counted a few times. The chain couples TRBV18 to TRBJ2-7; the D is unclear. The CDR3 spans 12 residues. Trimming stripped 6 bases from V and 7 bases from J, with 13 bases between. Germline V CDR1 and CDR2: KGHSH, LQKENI. The DNA for the CDR3 is TGTGCCAGCTCGTCGGGTTGGCGGGAGCAGTACTTC. Translated, it gives CASSSGWREQYF.

The V call is TRBV6-2 or TRBV6-3, the J call TRBJ2-7; 16 nucleotides align to TRBD2. Germline V gene sequence: CDR1 MNHEY, CDR2 SVGEGT. With 6 bases clipped from V and 2 bases from J, the junction kept 16 bases outside the gene matches. The CDR3 is 20 amino acids. In DNA form, the CDR3 reads TGTGCCAGCAGCTCATCCACCGCCGGGACTAGCGGGGGGGAACCCTACGAGCAGTACTTC. Translation gives CASSSSTAGTSGGEPYEQYF.

The chain combines TRBV7-2 with TRBJ2-1; 10 nucleotides agree with TRBD1. CDR3 size: 15 residues. V gave up 5 bases and J gave up 4 bases; unmatched junction bases: 5. Germline-derived CDR1 and CDR2 are SGHTA and FQGNSA. The CDR3 sequence: CASSPLGQGYNEQFF. The CDR3 DNA reads as TGTGCCAGCAGCCCATTGGGACAGGGGTACAATGAGCAGTTCTTC.

The rearrangement links TRBV28 to TRBJ1-2; possible D gene TRBD1, 6 bases. V dropped 5 bases and J dropped 7 bases, with 17 bases sitting between them. CDR3 length: 14 residues. Germline values: CDR1 MDHEN, CDR2 SYDVKM. CDR3 sequence reads: CASSGTNRVGGYTF. The CDR3 nucleotides read TGTGCCAGCAGTGGGACAAATAGGGTTGGTGGCTACACCTTC.

The chain carries TRBV5-1 and TRBJ2-7; 9 nucleotides match TRBD2. Germline loops: CDR1 SGHRS, CDR2 YFSETQ. There are 16 residues in the CDR3. V trimming: 3 bases; J trimming: 4 bases; junction bases outside the gene matches: 11. For the CDR3, the DNA is TGCGCCAGCAGCTGGGACAAAGCGGGAGGTGGATACGAGCAGTACTTC. Residues: CASSWDKAGGGYEQYF.

The genes are TRBV10-3 and TRBJ2-1, with 13 positions matching TRBD2. This CDR3 region has 13 residues. Germline V lookup: CDR1 ENHRY, CDR2 SYGVKD. Trimming removed 10 bases from V and 7 bases from J; junction bases left unmatched: 4. CDR3: CATGTSGENEQFF. The DNA for the CDR3 is TGTGCCACCGGGACTAGCGGGGAAAATGAGCAGTTCTTC.

The J gene is TRBJ2-7, the V gene TRBV6-6; 10 bases are a match to TRBD1. J gave up 2 bases and V 2 bases, and 3 bases lay outside the gene matches. This CDR3 comprises 15 residues. Germline CDR1 and CDR2: MNHNY and SVGAGI (reference sequence). This CDR3 is CASSYQGQGAYEQYF. Here the CDR3 DNA reads TGTGCCAGCAGTTACCAAGGACAGGGGGCCTACGAGCAGTACTTC.

The chain uses TRBV5-1 and TRBJ2-3; TRBD1 matches 7 bases. The CDR3 runs 14 residues. The germline V gene has CDR1 SGHRS and CDR2 YFSETQ. The ends lost 4 bases at V and 3 bases at J; junction bases unmatched: 5. The CDR3 DNA is TGCGCCAGCAGCCGGGACAGATTAACAGATACGCAGTATTTT. The encoded protein is CASSRDRLTDTQYF.

V gene TRBV6-5 combines with J gene TRBJ2-7; the D is unclear. This CDR3 is 11 amino acids long. V gave up 7 bases and J gave up 3 bases, with 7 bases separating them. In germline, CDR1 is MNHEY, CDR2 SVGAGI. The CDR3 bases are TGTGCCAGCACAGGAATCTACGAGCAGTACTTC. Protein sequence: CASTGIYEQYF.

The chain links TRBV18 to TRBJ2-1; 9 nucleotides line up with TRBD1. The germline gives CDR1 KGHSH, CDR2 LQKENI. The CDR3 is 14 amino acids. Trimming took 5 bases from V and 9 from J; bases not matched to a gene: 8. The CDR3 DNA follows: TGTGCCAGCTCAGGAGGGACAGGGATAGGTGAGCAGTTCTTC. Residues: CASSGGTGIGEQFF.

The V gene is TRBV7-3, the J gene TRBJ2-2, with 7 bases identical to TRBD2. CDR1 is SGHTA, CDR2 FQGTGA, per germline. J gave up 6 bases and V 1 base, and 8 bases lay outside the gene matches. The CDR3 covers 16 residues. CDR3 residues: CASSLIGTTAAGELFF. Here the CDR3 DNA reads TGTGCCAGCAGCTTAATCGGGACTACCGCTGCCGGGGAGCTGTTTTTT. Filled out from reference TRBV7-3 and TRBJ2-2, the complete variable domain reads GAGVSQTPSNKVTEKGKYVELRCDPISGHTALYWYRQSLGQGPEFLIYFQGTGAADDSGLPNDRFFAVRPEGSVSTLKIQRTERGDSAVYLCASSLIGTTAAGELFFGEGSRLTVL.

The chain joins TRBV6-2 or TRBV6-3 to TRBJ2-7, with a weak D call TRBD1 (7 bases). Trimming took 0 bases from V and 1 from J, leaving 10 bases between them. CDR1 is MNHEY and CDR2 is SVGEGT in the germline V gene. This CDR3 comprises 15 residues. The CDR3 region is CASSYSRDSSYEQYF. The CDR3, as DNA: TGTGCCAGCAGTTACTCGCGGGACAGTTCCTACGAGCAGTACTTC.

The rearrangement links TRBV18 to TRBJ1-2, with D possibly matching TRBD1 (5 bases). V dropped 6 bases and J dropped 7 bases, with 18 bases sitting between them. CDR1 and CDR2 from the germline V gene are KGHSH and LQKENI. CDR3 length equals 14 residues. The CDR3 reads CASSRPGFEPGYTF. Written as DNA, the CDR3 is TGTGCCAGCTCCAGACCAGGGTTTGAACCTGGCTACACCTTC.

CDR3 coding DNA: TGTGCCAGCAGTTCGCACCGTGGCGGGACGAACACCGGGGAGCTGTTTTTT. Amino acids: CASSSHRGGTNTGELFF. The chain combines TRBV6-2 or TRBV6-3 with TRBJ2-2; possible D gene TRBD2, 6 bases. The CDR3 contains 17 residues. Germline lookup yields CDR1 MNHEY and CDR2 SVGEGT. V lost 4 bases and J lost 0, with 15 bases in between.

The chain employs TRBV19 and TRBJ2-3, with D maybe TRBD1 (6 bases). Germline CDR1 and CDR2: LNHDA and SQIVND (reference sequence). This CDR3 comprises 14 residues. Trimming left V 8 bases short and J 4 bases short, with 16 bases between. CDR3 amino acids: CASGVGARSDTQYF. CDR3 bases: TGTGCCAGTGGCGTGGGGGCTAGATCAGATACGCAGTATTTT.

J is TRBJ2-3 and V is TRBV18; 15 nucleotides align to TRBD2. Germline V lookup: CDR1 KGHSH, CDR2 LQKENI. J gave up 3 bases and V 6 bases, and 4 bases lay outside the gene matches. There are 16 residues in the CDR3. CDR3 residues: CASSLGTSGRTDTQYF. The CDR3 DNA sequence: TGTGCCAGCTCCCTTGGGACTAGCGGGAGGACAGATACGCAGTATTTT. Based on the CDR3 plus reference TRBV18 and TRBJ2-3, the full variable domain is NAGVMQNPRHLVRRRGQEARLRCSPMKGHSHVYWYRQLPEEGLKFMVYLQKENIIDESGMPKERFSAEFPKEGPSILRIQQVVRGDSAAYFCASSLGTSGRTDTQYFGPGTRLTVL.

The chain joins TRBV7-2 to TRBJ1-3; 7 nucleotides align to TRBD1. V was pared by 5 bases and J by 1 base, with 14 bases of the junction left unmatched. Germline assignment: CDR1 SGHTA and CDR2 FQGNSA. The CDR3 is 18 amino acids. CDR3 in DNA: TGTGCCAGCAGCCCAGGGGGATGGGCCCCTAGATCTGGAAACACCATATATTTT. This translates into CASSPGGWAPRSGNTIYF.

V and J are TRBV5-1 and TRBJ2-1; perhaps TRBD1 as D (5 bases). The CDR3 spans 15 residues. The V end was cut by 3 bases, the J end by 0 bases, with 10 bases between. CDR1 is SGHRS, CDR2 YFSETQ, per germline. DNA of the CDR3: TGCGCCAGCAGCTCGGACACGAGCTCCTACAATGAGCAGTTCTTC. Translated, it gives CASSSDTSSYNEQFF. Using reference TRBV5-1 and TRBJ2-1 for the parts outside the CDR3, the full variable domain is KAGVTQTPRYLIKTRGQQVTLSCSPISGHRSVSWYQQTPGQGLQFLFEYFSETQRNKGNFPGRFSGRQFSNSRSEMNVSTLELGDSALYLCASSSDTSSYNEQFFGPGTRLTVL.

The V call is TRBV2, the J call TRBJ2-3; D is perhaps TRBD1 (6 bases). Germline CDR1 and CDR2: SNHLY and FYNNEI. V lost 8 bases and J 6 bases, leaving 18 bases between the germline ends. The CDR3 totals 14 residues. CDR3 coding DNA: TGTGCCAGCGGTCCGGGACACCGCCGGGATACGCAGTATTTT. Translated: CASGPGHRRDTQYF.

The CDR3 loop is CASSQPFRGLNEKLFF. CDR3 sequence (DNA): TGTGCCAGCAGCCAGCCCTTCAGGGGCCTTAATGAAAAACTGTTTTTT. The chain is built from TRBV3-1 (or the pseudogene TRBV3-2) and TRBJ1-4; D is possibly TRBD1 (6 bases). Germline values: CDR1 LGHDT, CDR2 YNNKEL (reference sequence). The CDR3 totals 16 residues. V was trimmed by 3 bases and J by 4 bases, leaving 15 bases between them.

DNA of the CDR3: TGTGCCATCAGTGGGAGGGCGAACACTGAAGCTTTCTTT. Protein sequence: CAISGRANTEAFF. The V and J genes are TRBV10-3 and TRBJ1-1, with D uncertain. Trimming shortened V by 4 bases and J by 1 base, and 7 bases separated the two germline ends. CDR1 ENHRY and CDR2 SYGVKD come from the germline V gene. CDR3 size: 13 residues.